A few counts support the clone carrying this TCR beta chain. These data originate in a study of low-dose radiotherapy and immunotherapy resistance in tumors. Background on the study: In Cohort 2, 1 Gy per fraction was delivered every two weeks, for a total of 13 Gy over 26 weeks. Ipilimumab 1 mg/kg every six weeks, together with nivolumab 240 mg every two weeks, was given intravenously to patients.

Time point here: before trial treatment. The treatment that donors received included nivolumab, ipilimumab, aspirin, low-dose cyclophosphamide and low-dose radiotherapy. Patients qualified if they had advanced solid tumors that lacked tumor-infiltrating lymphocytes. Between the trimmed V and J ends, which lost 3 bases and 7 bases, there was a span of 13 bases. CDR1 and CDR2 from the germline V gene are LGHNA and YNFKEQ. The CDR3 length is 14 residues. First-strand cDNA relied on TRAV- and TRBV-specific primers spanning alpha and beta chains. The authors ran 15 to 20 PCR cycles to amplify TCRs with a constant-region primer and V-primer adapter. TCRdb used MiXCR to reprocess the reads, holding one entry per CDR3 protein. This sample has roughly 54,000 distinct CDR3 sequences; approximately 25% occur once, and the top ten carry approximately 5.3%.

The sequence was obtained from a male donor with prostate cancer. The sequencing here drew on PBMCs, taken before treatment. The chain uses TRBV4-2 and TRBJ2-1; possibly TRBD2 for D (6 bases). This chain's CDR3 is CASSQARLGNEQFF. The CDR3 DNA follows: TGTGCCAGCAGCCAGGCCCGACTAGGGAATGAGCAGTTCTTC.